A selection of T cell receptor beta chains follows, all from one sample in a study of CD8 T cells in ankylosing spondylitis. TCRdb used MiXCR to reprocess the 5' RACE reads, holding one entry per CDR3 protein. Among around 210,000 distinct CDR3 sequences, roughly 8.2% were seen once, and the ten largest hold about 5%. The sequenced sample consisted of blood, either unsorted or a sorted T cell fraction (not recorded which). All receptors come from a female donor with ankylosing spondylitis or in good health (not recorded which). CDR3s include the opening cysteine and the closing phenylalanine or tryptophan. The order of the fields is CDR3 DNA, CDR3 protein, V gene, D gene, clone size, J gene. A D gene is named only where the DNA matches it firmly. Not every row has a clone size; where given, it reads once, few, many or a size class.

TGTGCCACCAGTGACTTCCCCGGGACGGCTATTGGGACCCAGTACTTC | CATSDFPGTAIGTQYF | TRBV24-1 | NA | many | TRBJ2-5
TGCAGCGCCTTAACCCCTGACCGAAGCACAGATACGCAGTATTTT | CSALTPDRSTDTQYF | TRBV29-1 | NA | many | TRBJ2-3
TGTGCCAGCAGTCCCGGGACAGGGAACAATGAGCAGTTCTTC | CASSPGTGNNEQFF | TRBV12-3/TRBV12-4 | TRBD1 | many | TRBJ2-1
TGTGCCAGCAGTTTTGCGGGGGTCGGGGGGTACACTGAAGCTTTCTTT | CASSFAGVGGYTEAFF | TRBV25-1 | NA | many | TRBJ1-1
TGCAGTGCGTCGACCCGGAACTCGGGGGCTTTCTTT | CSASTRNSGAFF | TRBV20-1 | NA | many | TRBJ1-1
TGTGCCATAAACGTACAGGGATTCACAGATACGCAGTATTTT | CAINVQGFTDTQYF | TRBV10-3 | NA | many | TRBJ2-3
TGTGCCACCAGCAGAGTCCATGACAGACCGGCCGGCTACACCTTC | CATSRVHDRPAGYTF | TRBV15 | NA | many | TRBJ1-2
TGTGCCAGCAGTTTCGCGGGCTATGGCTGCACCTTC | CASSFAGYGCTF | TRBV6-2/TRBV6-3 | NA | many | TRBJ1-2
TGCGCCAGCAGCTTGGTGGGCGATGGCTACACCTTC | CASSLVGDGYTF | TRBV5-1 | NA | many | TRBJ1-2
TGTGCCAGCAGTGAAGAGCGGGTTCAGGATACGCAGTATTTT | CASSEERVQDTQYF | TRBV2 | NA | many | TRBJ2-3
TGTGCCAGCAGCGCGACAGGATTGAACACTGAAGCTTTCTTT | CASSATGLNTEAFF | TRBV6-2/TRBV6-3 | NA | many | TRBJ1-1
TGCAGTGCTAGAGAAAGGACCCGGAGGGATAACTATGGCTACACCTTC | CSARERTRRDNYGYTF | TRBV20-1 | NA | many | TRBJ1-2
TGTGCCAGCAGCCCGATTTACGCGACAGGGCGCGAAGAGACCCAGTACTTC | CASSPIYATGREETQYF | TRBV7-6 | TRBD1 | many | TRBJ2-5
TGTGCCAGCAGCTTTGGGACTAGCGAGAACACCGGGGAGCTGTTTTTT | CASSFGTSENTGELFF | TRBV7-2 | TRBD2 | many | TRBJ2-2
TGTGCCAGCAGCTTATGTAGGAATCTTAGCAATCAGCCCCAGCATTTT | CASSLCRNLSNQPQHF | TRBV7-2 | NA | many | TRBJ1-5
TGCAGCGTTGGGTCTAGCGGTAACAATGAGCAGTTCTTC | CSVGSSGNNEQFF | TRBV29-1 | TRBD2 | many | TRBJ2-1
TGTGCCAGCAGTTTGGGAGTAGACAGGGTCAACGAGCAGTACTTC | CASSLGVDRVNEQYF | TRBV12-3/TRBV12-4 | TRBD1 | many | TRBJ2-7
TGCGCCAGCAGCTATCGTCAGGGCGTCGAATACGAGCAGTACTTC | CASSYRQGVEYEQYF | TRBV5-1 | NA | many | TRBJ2-7
TGCGCCAGCAGCTTGACGCCAGGCAACACCGGGGAGCTGTTTTTT | CASSLTPGNTGELFF | TRBV5-1 | NA | many | TRBJ2-2
TGTGCCAGCAGCTTAAGCGCCGGGACCTACGAGCAGTACTTC | CASSLSAGTYEQYF | TRBV7-2 | NA | many | TRBJ2-7
TGTGCCATTTGCGGTACAGGGACTCAGAACACTGAAGCTTTCTTT | CAICGTGTQNTEAFF | TRBV28 | NA | many | TRBJ1-1
TGTGCCACCAGGGGACTAGCGGACACAGATACGCAGTATTTT | CATRGLADTDTQYF | TRBV24-1 | TRBD2 | many | TRBJ2-3
TGCAGTGCTTCACAAAACACAGGGATCTCCTATGGCTACACCTTC | CSASQNTGISYGYTF | TRBV20-1 | NA | many | TRBJ1-2
TGCGCCAGCAGCTTGACCTCTAGCGGGAGCACAGATACGCAGTATTTT | CASSLTSSGSTDTQYF | TRBV5-1 | TRBD2 | many | TRBJ2-3
TGCGCCAGCAGCTTAGCGGGAGGGCCGTGGAATGAGCAGTTCTTC | CASSLAGGPWNEQFF | TRBV5-1 | TRBD2 | many | TRBJ2-1
TGTGCCATCACATCGGCAGGGGGAAACACCATATATTTT | CAITSAGGNTIYF | TRBV10-3 | NA | many | TRBJ1-3
TGCGCCAGCAGCCCCGGACATGGAAACGAAAAACTGTTTTTT | CASSPGHGNEKLFF | TRBV5-1 | NA | NA | TRBJ1-4
TGTGCCAGCAGTCCCCCGGGGGTGAATGCTTTCTTT | CASSPPGVNAFF | TRBV12-3/TRBV12-4 | NA | many | TRBJ1-1
TGTGCCAGCAGCCAATGGACAGGGGCTCTGAACGAGCAGTACTTC | CASSQWTGALNEQYF | TRBV7-2 | TRBD1 | few | TRBJ2-7
TGCAGTGCTAGCTTACTGTGGGATACGCAGTATTTT | CSASLLWDTQYF | TRBV20-1 | NA | few | TRBJ2-3
TGTGCCAGCAGCGCCGACGGGAGTATCAATTCACCCCTCCACTTT | CASSADGSINSPLHF | TRBV9 | NA | many | TRBJ1-6
TGTGCCAGCTGTTTTGCCCTGACGGGGGGCGTTGGGAACACCGGGGAGCTGTTTTTT | CASCFALTGGVGNTGELFF | TRBV3-1 | NA | many | TRBJ2-2